Sequencing of this T cell receptor (beta chain) was carried out in a study of T cell repertoires in cytomegalovirus infection. About the research overall: A matching HLA type, together with CMV infection, was signaled by public TCR beta signatures.

V dropped 5 bases and J dropped 5 bases, with 13 bases sitting between them. Germline V gene sequence: CDR1 MNHEY, CDR2 SVGAGI. This CDR3 comprises 14 residues. A word on this clonotype: Antigen specificity is unknown.

Whole-study findings and limits: Cumulative frequency of public TCR beta families picked out carriers of CMV plus the relevant HLA. Within the response measured ex vivo, HLA-C-restricted CMV-specific TCR beta clonotypes were dominant.

TCRdb fed the reads into MiXCR, producing one record per CDR3 protein. The sample gives roughly 500,000 distinct CDR3 sequences, about 11% of which show up once; roughly 10% is in the top ten. The chain employs TRBV6-5 and TRBJ1-5; a possible D gene is TRBD1 (6 bases). The clonotype originates from a human donor in good health (CMV status not recorded). Some clones in this sample may be carry-over from other donors' samples. Sequenced sample: PBMCs. CDR3 sequence (DNA): TGTGCCAGCAGTATCGGGACACCAGATCAGCCCCAGCATTTT. Its translation: CASSIGTPDQPQHF.